This TCR beta chain derives from a study of cytomegalovirus exposure and HLA in healthy donors. Broader study findings: Among TCR sequences, most were rare, though some public TCRs appeared in many donors.

Trimming took 7 bases from V and 0 from J, leaving 7 bases between them. Germline CDR1 is MNHEY and CDR2 is SVGAGI. The CDR3 contains 13 residues. About this clone itself: Its antigen is not identified.

The PCR ran on 60 Vbeta and 13 Jbeta primers. Assay used: immunoSEQ multiplex PCR; TCRdb lists only in-frame clones, some missing. The table records about 160,000 clones, roughly four fifths of them present only once. The rearrangement uses TRBV6-5 and TRBJ1-3; unclear D gene. Sequencing used PBMCs. This receptor was identified in a woman aged 18-30 years in good health and CMV-seronegative. CDR3 sequence (DNA): TGTGCCAGCAATGGGCTCTCTGGAAACACCATATATTTT. The encoded protein is CASNGLSGNTIYF.